These 13 T cell receptor beta chains share one sample of origin, sequenced in a study of blood T cell repertoires in COVID-19. TCRdb keeps only in-frame clones here, not all; method: immunoSEQ multiplex PCR. The data show 200,000 to 250,000 clones, with 88% seen just once and 2.6% held by the top ten. The sample consisted of PBMCs or T cells enriched from blood (not recorded which). The receptors were gathered from a woman aged 30 to 39 who had recovered from COVID-19.

The V and J genes are TRBV6-2 or TRBV6-3 and TRBJ2-3; 12 bases map to TRBD2. This CDR3 has 17 amino acids. CDR1 is MNHEY and CDR2 is SVGEGT in the germline V gene. The V and J ends lost 2 bases and 3 bases, in that order; junction bases with no gene match: 6. In nucleotides, the CDR3 is TGTGCCAGCAGTTACCCTAGCGGGGGGGCTTTGACAGATACGCAGTATTTT. This translates into CASSYPSGGALTDTQYF.

V and J are TRBV6-2 or TRBV6-3 and TRBJ1-6, with 7 bases aligning to TRBD1. Germline V CDR1 and CDR2: MNHEY, SVGEGT. V was clipped by 5 bases and J by 4 bases; unmatched bases: 8. The CDR3 is made up of 16 amino acids. CDR3: CASSTGEQGYNSPLHF. The CDR3 DNA follows: TGTGCCAGCAGTACGGGGGAACAGGGGTATAATTCACCCCTCCACTTT.

This clone was found once. The rearrangement uses TRBV4-3 and TRBJ2-1, with 9 bases matching TRBD2. The germline V gene has CDR1 LGHNA and CDR2 YSLEER. V shed 1 base, J shed 9 bases, and the junction held 4 bases outside the gene matches. This CDR3 is 14 amino acids long. CDR3 in DNA: TGCGCCAGCAGCCAAGGGCGGGGGGGCGGTGAGCAGTTCTTC. As protein: CASSQGRGGGEQFF.

The chain recombines TRBV5-4 with TRBJ2-7; the match to TRBD1 covers 9 bases. CDR3 length equals 14 residues. After removal of 0 bases from V and 3 bases from J, the junction contained 1 base not matched to a gene. Germline assignment: CDR1 SGHNT and CDR2 YYREEE (reference sequence). CDR3 DNA sequence: TGTGCCAGCAGCTTGGCGACAGGGGGCTACGAGCAGTACTTC. Translated, it gives CASSLATGGYEQYF.

The genes are TRBV12-3 or TRBV12-4 and TRBJ2-7; D may be TRBD1 (6 bases). The CDR3 extends over 13 amino acids. V was clipped by 4 bases and J by 9 bases, with 16 bases between them. CDR3: CASSSSGAWGQYF. For the CDR3, the DNA is TGTGCCAGCAGTTCGTCAGGGGCCTGGGGGCAGTACTTC.

The chain employs TRBV9 and TRBJ2-3, with TRBD1 matching 7 bases. The CDR3 is 15 residues long. The germline gives CDR1 SGDLS, CDR2 YYNGEE. V lost 6 bases and J lost 2; bases outside the gene matches: 9. The CDR3 DNA is TGTGCCAGCACCGAGAAAACAGGGGCCACAGATACGCAGTATTTT. Translated: CASTEKTGATDTQYF.

This chain joins TRBV5-1 and TRBJ1-6, with TRBD1 matching 7 bases. From germline, CDR1 is SGHRS and CDR2 YFSETQ. V was clipped by 4 bases and J by 5 bases; unmatched bases: 3. CDR3 size: 14 residues. As DNA, the CDR3 is TGCGCCAGCAGCCGGGACAGCAATAATTCACCCCTCCACTTT. Its protein product is CASSRDSNNSPLHF.

The chain combines TRBV2 with TRBJ2-6; possible D gene TRBD1, 6 bases. Per germline, CDR1 SNHLY and CDR2 FYNNEI. Trimming left V 5 bases short and J 0 bases short, with 8 bases between. There are 15 residues in the CDR3. Written as DNA, the CDR3 is TGTGCCAGCAGTAACAGGGTCTCTGGGGCCAACGTCCTGACTTTC. Translation: CASSNRVSGANVLTF.

The chain is built from TRBV7-9 and TRBJ1-2; D gene uncertain. This CDR3 region has 12 residues. The V gene lost 6 bases and the J gene lost 1 base, with 6 bases spanning the gap. The germline V gene encodes CDR1 SEHNR and CDR2 FQNEAQ (reference sequence). The CDR3 sequence: CASSVLNYGYTF. The CDR3 DNA reads as TGTGCCAGCAGTGTTCTTAACTATGGCTACACCTTC.

This rearrangement joins TRBV11-2 to TRBJ2-7, with TRBD1 matching 7 bases. The trim removed 0 bases at V and 3 bases at J, leaving 5 bases unmatched. The CDR3 sequence is 15 residues long. Germline values: CDR1 SGHAT, CDR2 FQNNGV. CDR3: CASSLDPGTDYEQYF. The CDR3 nucleotides are TGTGCCAGCAGCTTAGACCCCGGGACAGACTACGAGCAGTACTTC.

This clone was observed a few times. This chain links TRBV6-5 with TRBJ2-7, with 9 bases matching TRBD1. Germline CDR1 is MNHEY and CDR2 is SVGAGI. This CDR3 has 14 residues. The V gene end was trimmed by 5 bases and the J gene end by 5 bases; junction bases not matched to a gene: 7. The CDR3 region has the DNA TGTGCCAGCAGTAGGCGACAGGGGGGGAACGAGCAGTACTTC. Its translation is CASSRRQGGNEQYF.

The J gene is TRBJ2-1, the V gene TRBV3-1 (or the pseudogene TRBV3-2), with 7 bases fitting TRBD2. With 2 bases clipped from V and 0 bases from J, the junction kept 4 bases outside the gene matches. The germline V gene has CDR1 LGHDT and CDR2 YNNKEL (reference sequence). The CDR3 totals 16 residues. CDR3 nucleotide sequence: TGTGCCAGCAGCCAACAAGCGGGGAGCTCCTACAATGAGCAGTTCTTC. It yields the protein CASSQQAGSSYNEQFF.

The J gene is TRBJ1-1, the V gene TRBV6-5, with a tentative D call TRBD1 (6 bases). The CDR3 loop spans 15 amino acids. Germline V gene sequence: CDR1 MNHEY, CDR2 SVGAGI. The V end was cut by 6 bases, the J end by 2 bases, with 16 bases between. The CDR3 region is CASSRWRGANTEAFF. The DNA for the CDR3 is TGTGCCAGCAGCCGATGGCGGGGGGCTAACACTGAAGCTTTCTTT.